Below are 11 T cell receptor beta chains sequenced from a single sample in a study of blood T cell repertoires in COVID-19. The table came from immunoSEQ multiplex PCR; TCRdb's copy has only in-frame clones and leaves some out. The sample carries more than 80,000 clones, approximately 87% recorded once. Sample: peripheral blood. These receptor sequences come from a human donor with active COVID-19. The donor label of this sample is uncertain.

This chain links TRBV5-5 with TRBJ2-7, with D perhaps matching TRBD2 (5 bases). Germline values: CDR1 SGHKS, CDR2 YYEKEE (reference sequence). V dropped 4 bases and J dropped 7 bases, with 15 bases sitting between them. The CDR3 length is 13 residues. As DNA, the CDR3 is TGTGCCAGCAGCCCGGGATATTTGGGGGAGCAGTACTTC. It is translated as CASSPGYLGEQYF.

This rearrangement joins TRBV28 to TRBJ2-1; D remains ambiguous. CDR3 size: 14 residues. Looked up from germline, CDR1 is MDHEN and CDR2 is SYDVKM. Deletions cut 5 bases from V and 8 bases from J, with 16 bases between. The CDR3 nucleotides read TGTGCCAGCAGTCAGTTACCGCTTGTTGATGAGCAGTTCTTC. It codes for CASSQLPLVDEQFF.

The CDR3 bases are TGTGCCAGCAAACGAGGGCGGGGGGTTACAGATACGCAGTATTTT. It translates to CASKRGRGVTDTQYF. The chain is built from TRBV7-2 and TRBJ2-3; 8 positions match TRBD2. The CDR3 runs to 15 residues. From germline, CDR1 is SGHTA and CDR2 FQGNSA. Germline trimming cut 7 bases from V and 3 bases from J; bases unmatched to any gene: 9.

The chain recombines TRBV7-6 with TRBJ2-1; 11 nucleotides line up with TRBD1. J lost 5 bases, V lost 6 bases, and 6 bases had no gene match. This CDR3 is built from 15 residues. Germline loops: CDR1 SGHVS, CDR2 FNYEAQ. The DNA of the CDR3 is TGTGCCAGCAGATTGGACAGGGGGCTCCACAATGAGCAGTTCTTC. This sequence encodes CASRLDRGLHNEQFF.

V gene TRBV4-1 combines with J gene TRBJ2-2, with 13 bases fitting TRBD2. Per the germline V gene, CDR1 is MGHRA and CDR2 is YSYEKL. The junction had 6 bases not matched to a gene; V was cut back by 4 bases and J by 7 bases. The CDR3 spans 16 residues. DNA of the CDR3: TGCGCCAGCAGCCCTACTAGCGGGGGGGCCGGCGGGGAGCTGTTTTTT. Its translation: CASSPTSGGAGGELFF.

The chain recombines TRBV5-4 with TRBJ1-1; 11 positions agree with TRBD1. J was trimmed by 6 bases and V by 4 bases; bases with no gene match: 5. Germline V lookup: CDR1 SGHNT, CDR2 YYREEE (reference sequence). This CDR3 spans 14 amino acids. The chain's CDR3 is CASSRTGGRAEAFF. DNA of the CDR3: TGTGCCAGCAGCCGGACAGGGGGCCGGGCTGAAGCTTTCTTT. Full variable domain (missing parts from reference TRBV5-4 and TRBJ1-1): ETGVTQSPTHLIKTRGQQVTLRCSSQSGHNTVSWYQQALGQGPQFIFQYYREEENGRGNFPPRFSGLQFPNYSSELNVNALELDDSALYLCASSRTGGRAEAFFGQGTRLTVV.

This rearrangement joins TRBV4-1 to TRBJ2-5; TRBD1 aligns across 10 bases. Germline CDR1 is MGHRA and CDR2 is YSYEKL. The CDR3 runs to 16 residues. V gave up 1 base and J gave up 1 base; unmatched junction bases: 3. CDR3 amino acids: CASSQVGTGAQETQYF. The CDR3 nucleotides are TGCGCCAGCAGCCAAGTCGGGACAGGGGCCCAAGAGACCCAGTACTTC.

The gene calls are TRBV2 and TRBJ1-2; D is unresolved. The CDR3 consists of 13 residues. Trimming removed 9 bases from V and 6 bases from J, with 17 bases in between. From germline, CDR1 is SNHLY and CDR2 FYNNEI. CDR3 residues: CASTKAEMNGYTF. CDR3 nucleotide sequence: TGTGCCAGTACCAAAGCGGAAATGAATGGCTACACCTTC.

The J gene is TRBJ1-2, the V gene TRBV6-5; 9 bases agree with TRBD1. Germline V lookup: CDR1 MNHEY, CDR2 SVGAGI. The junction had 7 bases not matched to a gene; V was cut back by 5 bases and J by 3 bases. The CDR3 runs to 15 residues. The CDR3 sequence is CASSRGTGSDYGYTF. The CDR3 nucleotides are TGTGCCAGCAGTAGAGGGACAGGGTCCGACTATGGCTACACCTTC.

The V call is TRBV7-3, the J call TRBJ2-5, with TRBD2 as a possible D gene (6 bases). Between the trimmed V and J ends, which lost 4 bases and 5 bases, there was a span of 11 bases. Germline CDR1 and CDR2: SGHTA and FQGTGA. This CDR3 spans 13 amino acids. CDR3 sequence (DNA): TGTGCCAGCAGCTCCACTAGCATGGAGACCCAGTACTTC. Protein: CASSSTSMETQYF.

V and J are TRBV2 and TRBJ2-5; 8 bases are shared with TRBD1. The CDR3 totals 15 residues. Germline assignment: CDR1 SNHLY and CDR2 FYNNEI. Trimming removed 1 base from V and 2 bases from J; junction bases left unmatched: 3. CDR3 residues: CASSEGRGPQETQYF. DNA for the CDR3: TGTGCCAGCAGTGAAGGCAGGGGGCCTCAAGAGACCCAGTACTTC.